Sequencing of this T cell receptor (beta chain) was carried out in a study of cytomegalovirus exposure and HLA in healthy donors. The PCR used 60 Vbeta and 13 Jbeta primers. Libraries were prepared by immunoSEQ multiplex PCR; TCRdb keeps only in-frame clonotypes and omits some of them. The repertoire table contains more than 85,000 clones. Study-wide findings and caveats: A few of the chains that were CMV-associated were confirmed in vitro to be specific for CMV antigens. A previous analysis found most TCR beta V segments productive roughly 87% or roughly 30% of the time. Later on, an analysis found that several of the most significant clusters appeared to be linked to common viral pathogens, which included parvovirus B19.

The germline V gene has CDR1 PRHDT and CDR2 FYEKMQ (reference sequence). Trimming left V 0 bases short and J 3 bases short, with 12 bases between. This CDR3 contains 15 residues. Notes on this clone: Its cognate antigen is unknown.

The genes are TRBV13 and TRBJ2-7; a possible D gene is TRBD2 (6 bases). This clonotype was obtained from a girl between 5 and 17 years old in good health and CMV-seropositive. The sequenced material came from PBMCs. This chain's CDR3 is CASSLGLGGIYEQYV. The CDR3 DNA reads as TGTGCCAGCAGCTTAGGCCTGGGGGGAATCTACGAGCAGTACGTC.